Below are 18 T cell receptor beta chains sequenced from a single sample in a study of graft-versus-host responses after intestinal transplantation. Profiling relied on immunoSEQ multiplex PCR, and the TCRdb table lists in-frame clones only, not all of them. The sample shows tens of thousands of clones, roughly 90% of them seen only once. These TCRs are of unknown antigen specificity. Sequenced here: unstimulated CD4+ T cells sorted from spleen or lymph node cells, sampled before transplant. These receptors were obtained from a human donor who was the organ donor for an intestinal transplant.

The rearrangement uses TRBV11-1 and TRBJ2-1; D may be TRBD1 (5 bases). CDR1 and CDR2 from the germline V gene are SGHAT and FQDESV (reference sequence). CDR3 length equals 14 residues. V was trimmed by 5 bases and J by 9 bases, leaving 17 bases between them. The CDR3 reads CASSPIRTTGEQFF. As DNA, the CDR3 is TGTGCCAGCAGCCCTATCAGGACAACCGGTGAGCAGTTCTTC.

The chain is built from TRBV4-1 and TRBJ1-6; TRBD1 matches 9 bases. This CDR3 contains 16 residues. Germline lookup yields CDR1 MGHRA and CDR2 YSYEKL. Trimming at V came to 4 bases and at J to 8 bases, leaving 9 bases not matched to a gene. The CDR3 sequence: CASSRYLTGGDSPLHF. CDR3 nucleotide sequence: TGCGCCAGCAGCCGATATCTGACAGGGGGTGATTCACCCCTCCACTTT.

This chain joins TRBV18 and TRBJ2-6, with TRBD2 identical over 9 bases. J lost 4 bases, V lost 4 bases, and 11 bases had no gene match. CDR3 length: 18 amino acids. Germline CDR1 is KGHSH and CDR2 is LQKENI. CDR3 protein: CASSQIAGASNGANVLTF. CDR3 nucleotides: TGTGCCAGCTCACAAATAGCGGGAGCTTCGAACGGGGCCAACGTCCTGACTTTC.

The V call is TRBV21-1, the J call TRBJ2-1; the DNA was not compared with TRBD1, the D call given in the table. TRBV21-1 is reported as a pseudogene. The length of the CDR3 is 17 residues. CDR3: CASSNGGGTGKGDEQFF. The DNA for the CDR3 is TGTGCCAGCAGCAATGGGGGTGGGACAGGAAAGGGCGATGAGCAGTTCTTC.

The J gene is TRBJ2-3, the V gene TRBV28; 7 nucleotides match TRBD1. The germline V gene encodes CDR1 MDHEN and CDR2 SYDVKM. V was pared by 3 bases and J by 5 bases, with 5 bases of the junction left unmatched. This CDR3 has 14 amino acids. The CDR3 is CASSFLQGIDTQYF. CDR3 in DNA: TGTGCCAGCAGTTTTTTACAGGGGATAGATACGCAGTATTTT.

The chain couples TRBV10-1 to TRBJ2-7; D is perhaps TRBD2 (5 bases). This CDR3 has 13 amino acids. CDR1 and CDR2 (germline): WNHNN, SYGVQD (reference sequence). V was pared by 8 bases and J by 0 bases, with 11 bases between. The CDR3 DNA sequence: TGCGCCAGCTCTGAGGGCTTCTCCTACGAGCAGTACTTC. Amino acid sequence: CASSEGFSYEQYF.

The gene calls are TRBV7-3 and TRBJ2-7; TRBD1 matches at 10 bases. After removal of 2 bases from V and 3 bases from J, the junction contained 4 bases not matched to a gene. This CDR3 contains 15 residues. Germline assignment: CDR1 SGHTA and CDR2 FQGTGA. CDR3 region: CASSLGTGAHYEQYF. CDR3 bases: TGTGCCAGCAGCTTAGGGACAGGGGCCCACTACGAGCAGTACTTC.

The chain joins TRBV30 to TRBJ2-7; TRBD2 aligns across 7 bases. The J segment lost 4 bases and the V segment lost 1 base, leaving 7 bases of the junction unmatched. Germline lookup yields CDR1 GTSNPN and CDR2 SVGIG (reference sequence). The CDR3 covers 14 residues. Written as DNA, the CDR3 is TGTGCCTGGAGTGAGCCCTGGGGGGGGTACGAGCAGTACTTC. Residues: CAWSEPWGGYEQYF.

The chain couples TRBV29-1 to TRBJ2-7; TRBD1 might be the D (6 bases). Trimming cost V 6 bases and J 1 base, with 13 bases left between them. This CDR3 is built from 13 residues. Germline CDR1 and CDR2: SQVTM and ANQGSEA. CDR3 sequence: CSVIGQSSYEQYF. CDR3 DNA: TGCAGCGTAATAGGACAGTCTTCCTACGAGCAGTACTTC.

The V gene is TRBV29-1, the J gene TRBJ2-7; 9 nucleotides match TRBD2. The V gene end was trimmed by 3 bases and the J gene end by 6 bases; junction bases not matched to a gene: 12. Per germline, CDR1 SQVTM and CDR2 ANQGSEA. The CDR3 spans 15 residues. The CDR3 sequence: CSVDASGKAGPEQYF. Written as DNA, the CDR3 is TGCAGCGTTGACGCTAGCGGGAAGGCCGGCCCCGAGCAGTACTTC.

The chain recombines TRBV30 with TRBJ1-2, with D possibly matching TRBD1 (5 bases). V was clipped by 1 base and J by 7 bases, with 7 bases between them. Germline CDR1 GTSNPN, CDR2 SVGIG (reference sequence). The CDR3 is made up of 11 amino acids. CDR3 sequence reads: CAWSAGFGYTF. The CDR3 DNA follows: TGTGCCTGGAGTGCAGGGTTTGGCTACACCTTC. The complete variable domain, with remaining parts taken from reference TRBV30 and TRBJ1-2, reads SQTIHQWPATLVQPVGSPLSLECTVEGTSNPNLYWYRQAAGRGLQLLFYSVGIGQISSEVPQNLSASRPQDRQFILSSKKLLLSDSGFYLCAWSAGFGYTFGSGTRLTVV.

The chain recombines TRBV6-1 with TRBJ2-7, with D possibly TRBD1 on 5 matching bases. Germline V lookup: CDR1 MNHNS, CDR2 SASEGT. V was shortened by 0 bases and J by 3 bases, with 9 bases between the two germline ends. The CDR3 covers 14 residues. The CDR3 is CASSEAGQNYEQYF. The CDR3, as DNA: TGTGCCAGCAGTGAAGCTGGACAAAACTACGAGCAGTACTTC.

This chain connects TRBV7-2 to TRBJ1-1, with D uncertain. CDR1 and CDR2 (germline): SGHTA, FQGNSA. Trimming stripped 2 bases from V and 6 bases from J, with 16 bases between. This CDR3 is 15 amino acids long. CDR3 coding DNA: TGTGCCAGCAGCTTAAACGGGAGGATCTTCTCTGAAGCTTTCTTT. This encodes CASSLNGRIFSEAFF.

The chain uses TRBV30 and TRBJ2-7, with D possibly matching TRBD2 (5 bases). Germline CDR1 is GTSNPN and CDR2 is SVGIG (reference sequence). Trimming shortened V by 2 bases and J by 0 bases, and 8 bases separated the two germline ends. This CDR3 region has 13 residues. For the CDR3, the DNA is TGTGCCTGGAGTCCCGCGGGCTCCTACGAGCAGTACTTC. Amino acids: CAWSPAGSYEQYF.

CDR3 bases: TGCGCCAGCAGCCCCTGGGGAATCATTACAGGGGGAACCGAAAAACTGTTTTTT. Protein: CASSPWGIITGGTEKLFF. The chain carries TRBV5-1 and TRBJ1-4; 8 nucleotides match TRBD1. The V gene end was trimmed by 4 bases and the J gene end by 8 bases; junction bases not matched to a gene: 19. The CDR3 extends over 18 amino acids. Germline loops: CDR1 SGHRS, CDR2 YFSETQ.

J is TRBJ2-3 and V is TRBV6-1; 8 bases are a match to TRBD1. CDR3 length: 15 amino acids. V lost 9 bases to trimming and J lost 2 bases; unmatched junction nucleotides: 10. Looked up from germline, CDR1 is MNHNS and CDR2 is SASEGT. This CDR3 is CASPQGTGYTDTQYF. The CDR3 coding sequence is TGTGCCAGTCCCCAGGGGACAGGATACACAGATACGCAGTATTTT.

The V call is TRBV11-2, the J call TRBJ2-2, with 12 nucleotides matching TRBD2. The CDR3 sequence is 16 residues long. V shed 5 bases and J 2 bases; nucleotides not matched to a gene: 3. Germline lookup yields CDR1 SGHAT and CDR2 FQNNGV. The CDR3: CASSLAGGVNTGELFF. In DNA form, the CDR3 reads TGTGCCAGCAGCCTAGCGGGAGGGGTAAACACCGGGGAGCTGTTTTTT.

This chain uses TRBV9 with TRBJ2-7; TRBD1 might be the D (8 bases). Germline V lookup: CDR1 SGDLS, CDR2 YYNGEE. The CDR3 has 15 amino acids. Trimming left V 4 bases short and J 0 bases short, with 14 bases between. The CDR3 nucleotides are TGTGCCAGCAGCAGCGGGACAGGACCCTCCTACGAGCAGTACTTC. This translates into CASSSGTGPSYEQYF.